This passage covers 24 T cell receptor beta chains from one sample sequenced in a study of blood T cell repertoires in COVID-19. Repertoires were generated with immunoSEQ multiplex PCR, while TCRdb's copy carries only in-frame clones and drops some. The top ten clones hold under 5% of a sample with 55,000 to 70,000 clones, 85% to 90% of them seen once. The sequencing input was peripheral blood. These receptors were taken from a man aged 45 to 65 with acute or convalescent COVID-19.

The chain employs TRBV5-4 and TRBJ2-6; possibly TRBD2 for D (5 bases). Germline V gene sequence: CDR1 SGHNT, CDR2 YYREEE (reference sequence). Trimming removed 6 bases at V and 0 bases at J, with 10 bases between. CDR3 length: 15 amino acids. The CDR3 reads CASKRGSSGANVLTF. The CDR3 bases are TGTGCCAGCAAACGAGGGTCCTCTGGGGCCAACGTCCTGACTTTC.

This chain links TRBV24-1 with TRBJ2-1, with D unclear. The CDR3 runs to 16 residues. The V end lost 4 bases, the J end lost 8 bases, and 20 bases lay between the germline ends. CDR1 and CDR2 (germline): KGHDR, SFDVKD. This chain's CDR3 is CATSDSQWVGVDEQFF. The CDR3 DNA is TGTGCCACCAGTGACTCTCAGTGGGTGGGCGTGGATGAGCAGTTCTTC.

This clone appeared a few times. The chain employs TRBV28 and TRBJ2-2, with D tentatively TRBD2 (5 bases). Trimming shortened V by 8 bases and J by 1 base, and 20 bases separated the two germline ends. This CDR3 contains 17 residues. Per germline, CDR1 MDHEN and CDR2 SYDVKM. CDR3 sequence reads: CASFSGLFLRNTGELFF. The DNA for the CDR3 is TGTGCCAGCTTCTCAGGACTGTTTTTAAGGAACACCGGGGAGCTGTTTTTT.

This chain connects TRBV5-6 to TRBJ2-7; TRBD1 agrees at 9 bases. V dropped 4 bases and J dropped 4; count of bases not matched to a gene: 6. CDR1 and CDR2 (germline): SGHDT, YYEEEE. CDR3 length: 14 residues. The CDR3 sequence: CASSPPGQGYEQYF. The DNA of the CDR3 is TGTGCCAGCAGCCCTCCGGGACAGGGATACGAGCAGTACTTC.

The chain is built from TRBV9 and TRBJ2-7, with 7 bases fitting TRBD1. Germline V gives CDR1 SGDLS, CDR2 YYNGEE. Trimming removed 3 bases from V and 5 bases from J; junction bases left unmatched: 2. The CDR3 is 12 amino acids. This CDR3 reads CASSETGDEQYF. The CDR3 coding sequence is TGTGCCAGCAGCGAAACAGGGGACGAGCAGTACTTC.

The CDR3 DNA reads TGTGCCAGCCTCGACAGGAACACTGAAGCTTTCTTT. Its protein is CASLDRNTEAFF. V and J are TRBV6-5 and TRBJ1-1; maybe TRBD1 (5 bases). The V gene's germline CDR1 is MNHEY and CDR2 SVGAGI. Trimming cost V 8 bases and J 1 base, with 8 bases left between them. There are 12 residues in the CDR3.

The V and J genes are TRBV2 and TRBJ2-1; 10 bases map to TRBD2. The CDR3 is made up of 15 amino acids. The trim removed 4 bases at V and 4 bases at J, leaving 4 bases unmatched. Germline loops: CDR1 SNHLY, CDR2 FYNNEI. The CDR3 sequence is CASSVASGGYNEQFF. In nucleotides, the CDR3 is TGTGCCAGCAGTGTTGCTAGCGGGGGTTACAATGAGCAGTTCTTC.

The chain carries TRBV4-2 and TRBJ1-3; 7 nucleotides match TRBD1. The CDR3 contains 16 residues. V was clipped by 0 bases and J by 2 bases; unmatched bases: 4. Germline V gene sequence: CDR1 LGHNA, CDR2 YNFKEQ. The CDR3 coding sequence is TGTGCCAGCAGCCAAGACTGGACAGGAACTGGAAACACCATATATTTT. This translates into CASSQDWTGTGNTIYF.

This sequence joins TRBV19 and TRBJ2-2, with D maybe TRBD2 (6 bases). This CDR3 contains 13 residues. Germline V lookup: CDR1 LNHDA, CDR2 SQIVND (reference sequence). V lost 8 bases and J lost 6, with 13 bases in between. The CDR3 region is CASGVTGAGELFF. The CDR3 coding sequence is TGTGCCAGTGGCGTTACGGGGGCCGGGGAGCTGTTTTTT.

V gene TRBV10-3 combines with J gene TRBJ2-3; D might be TRBD2 (7 bases). CDR1 and CDR2 (germline): ENHRY, SYGVKD. The CDR3 length is 14 residues. Trimming took 0 bases from V and 6 from J, leaving 10 bases between them. This chain's CDR3 is CAISESRGGDTQYF. DNA of the CDR3: TGTGCCATCAGTGAGTCCAGGGGAGGGGATACGCAGTATTTT.

The V gene is TRBV2, the J gene TRBJ2-2; the match to TRBD2 covers 14 bases. Germline V lookup: CDR1 SNHLY, CDR2 FYNNEI. Trimming at V came to 4 bases and at J to 0 bases, leaving 4 bases not matched to a gene. The CDR3 has 18 amino acids. CDR3 protein: CASSVRLAGGSNTGELFF. In DNA, the CDR3 is TGTGCCAGCAGTGTTCGACTAGCGGGGGGGTCGAACACCGGGGAGCTGTTTTTT.

This clone appeared a few times. The rearrangement uses TRBV5-5 and TRBJ1-5; D perhaps matches TRBD1 (6 bases). The CDR3 is made up of 15 amino acids. Germline CDR1 SGHKS, CDR2 YYEKEE (reference sequence). Trimming cost V 0 bases and J 6 bases, with 13 bases left between them. Written as DNA, the CDR3 is TGTGCCAGCAGCTTGGTATCGGGGGGCGGTCAGCCCCAGCATTTT. Its protein product is CASSLVSGGGQPQHF.

The genes are TRBV3-1 (or the pseudogene TRBV3-2) and TRBJ1-1, with 7 bases lining up with TRBD1. CDR1 and CDR2 (germline): LGHDT, YNNKEL (reference sequence). The V segment lost 1 base and the J segment 0 bases; nucleotides outside the gene matches: 11. CDR3 size: 18 residues. CDR3 protein: CASSQAGAGGSMNTEAFF. The CDR3 nucleotides are TGTGCCAGCAGCCAAGCGGGGGCAGGGGGATCTATGAACACTGAAGCTTTCTTT.

V gene TRBV19 combines with J gene TRBJ1-5; D is possibly TRBD1 (5 bases). V was shortened by 5 bases and J by 7 bases, with 12 bases between the two germline ends. CDR3 size: 13 residues. Germline V gene data show CDR1 as LNHDA and CDR2 as SQIVND (reference sequence). The CDR3 DNA follows: TGTGCCAGTAGTGACCAGGGCGACCAGCCCCAGCATTTT. Amino acid sequence: CASSDQGDQPQHF.

This chain joins TRBV6-5 and TRBJ2-3; a possible D gene is TRBD2 (5 bases). Germline CDR1 is MNHEY and CDR2 is SVGAGI. The CDR3 contains 11 residues. V gave up 6 bases and J gave up 8 bases, with 9 bases separating them. CDR3 loop: CASSRRGTQYF. The CDR3, as DNA: TGTGCCAGCAGCCGCCGGGGTACGCAGTATTTT.

The CDR3 nucleotides are TGTGCCAGCAGCTTGATAACAACCGGGTTGGGCACTGAAGCTTTCTTT. Translated: CASSLITTGLGTEAFF. The chain uses TRBV5-6 and TRBJ1-1; no clear D. Germline-derived CDR1 and CDR2 are SGHDT and YYEEEE. The CDR3 runs to 16 residues. V was trimmed by 1 base and J by 4 bases, leaving 17 bases between them.

CDR3: CASSAGTAGYEQYF. DNA of the CDR3: TGTGCCAGCAGCGCCGGGACAGCCGGCTACGAGCAGTACTTC. The rearrangement uses TRBV9 and TRBJ2-7; 7 bases agree with TRBD1. The V gene end was trimmed by 3 bases and the J gene end by 3 bases; junction bases not matched to a gene: 6. Germline loops: CDR1 SGDLS, CDR2 YYNGEE. The CDR3 covers 14 residues. Combining the CDR3 with reference TRBV9 and TRBJ2-7 gives the whole variable domain DSGVTQTPKHLITATGQRVTLRCSPRSGDLSVYWYQQSLDQGLQFLIQYYNGEERAKGNILERFSAQQFPDLHSELNLSSLELGDSALYFCASSAGTAGYEQYFGPGTRLTVT.

The rearrangement joins TRBV5-6 to TRBJ2-3; D may be TRBD1 (7 bases). Germline CDR1 SGHDT, CDR2 YYEEEE. The CDR3 totals 15 residues. V gave up 0 bases and J gave up 4 bases, with 12 bases separating them. In nucleotides, the CDR3 is TGTGCCAGCAGCTTGGGCCAGGGGGACTCAGATACGCAGTATTTT. Residues: CASSLGQGDSDTQYF.

The rearrangement joins TRBV5-1 to TRBJ1-2; 7 bases line up with TRBD1. Germline values: CDR1 SGHRS, CDR2 YFSETQ. CDR3 size: 13 residues. The V and J ends lost 4 bases and 4 bases, in that order; junction bases with no gene match: 4. The CDR3 region is CASSTDRFYGYTF. In nucleotides, the CDR3 is TGCGCCAGCAGCACGGACAGGTTCTATGGCTACACCTTC.

This clone is deemed medium-sized. The J gene is TRBJ2-7, the V gene TRBV11-3; D is unclear. The CDR3 loop spans 14 amino acids. Trimming shortened V by 2 bases and J by 2 bases, and 10 bases separated the two germline ends. Germline values: CDR1 SGHNT, CDR2 YENEEA. The CDR3 region is CASSLRLKPYEQYF. DNA of the CDR3: TGTGCCAGCAGCTTACGCCTCAAGCCCTACGAGCAGTACTTC. Supplemented by reference TRBV11-3 and TRBJ2-7, the full variable domain reads EAGVVQSPRYKIIEKKQPVAFWCNPISGHNTLYWYLQNLGQGPELLIRYENEEAVDDSQLPKDRFSAERLKGVDSTLKIQPAELGDSAVYLCASSLRLKPYEQYFGPGTRLTVT.

The rearrangement uses TRBV24-1 and TRBJ1-4; 8 bases agree with TRBD1. CDR3 length: 15 residues. Germline CDR1 and CDR2: KGHDR and SFDVKD. The ends lost 4 bases at V and 5 bases at J; junction bases unmatched: 5. CDR3 in DNA: TGTGCCACCAGTGACCCCCAGGGGGCGAATGAAAAACTGTTTTTT. Its translation: CATSDPQGANEKLFF.

This chain links TRBV19 with TRBJ1-1; D uncertain. The CDR3 runs to 15 residues. Germline CDR1 and CDR2: LNHDA and SQIVND (reference sequence). Between the trimmed V and J ends, which lost 3 bases and 0 bases, there was a span of 11 bases. The CDR3 loop is CASSIRGRLNTEAFF. DNA for the CDR3: TGTGCCAGTAGTATTCGTGGCAGGTTGAACACTGAAGCTTTCTTT.

This chain links TRBV19 with TRBJ1-2; TRBD1 aligns across 8 bases. The CDR3 covers 11 residues. CDR1 LNHDA and CDR2 SQIVND come from the germline V gene (reference sequence). The J segment lost 7 bases and the V segment lost 9 bases, leaving 4 bases of the junction unmatched. In DNA, the CDR3 is TGTGCCAGCTTCGACAGGGGTGGCTACACCTTC. This translates into CASFDRGGYTF.

The chain joins TRBV13 to TRBJ1-1; weak D call: TRBD1 (6 bases). There are 16 residues in the CDR3. Germline loops: CDR1 PRHDT, CDR2 FYEKMQ (reference sequence). V shed 0 bases and J shed 4 bases, with 15 bases lying between them. The CDR3, as DNA: TGTGCCAGCAGCTTAGGCCTGGGACACCGGACCACTGAAGCTTTCTTT. It codes for CASSLGLGHRTTEAFF.